Listed below are T cell receptor beta chains from one sample, sequenced in a study of control samples from healthy donors and cancer patients. Sequencing was performed with immunoSEQ multiplex PCR; in TCRdb, only in-frame clones are kept and a portion is missing. The sample lists tens of thousands of clones; 85% to 95% were seen once. The source material was PBMCs. The receptors originated from a woman aged 40-49 years with head and neck cancer. Both conserved end residues are part of each CDR3. Fields, in order: J gene, CDR3 length, D gene, V gene, clone size, CDR3 protein, CDR3 DNA. The D gene is left open where the match is weak. The listing skips clone size in some rows; elsewhere it reads once, few, many or a size class.

TRBJ2-2 18 . TRBV6-2/TRBV6-3 . CASSYSPLKIQGTGELFF TGTGCCAGCAGTTATAGCCCCCTGAAGATCCAAGGCACCGGGGAGCTGTTTTTT
TRBJ2-7 14 . TRBV5-1 . CASSLEAAPYEQYF TGCGCCAGCAGCTTGGAGGCAGCCCCCTACGAGCAGTACTTC
TRBJ2-5 15 . TRBV28 . CASSLAGTGTETQYF TGTGCCAGCAGTTTAGCAGGGACGGGTACAGAGACCCAGTACTTC
TRBJ2-5 14 . TRBV7-9 . CASSLGLVEETQYF TGTGCCAGCAGCTTAGGGCTAGTGGAGGAGACCCAGTACTTC
TRBJ2-5 17 TRBD2 TRBV11-2 . CASSLGTGGLAIETQYF TGTGCCAGCAGCTTAGGAACTGGGGGACTAGCCATAGAGACCCAGTACTTC
TRBJ2-6 15 . TRBV5-1 . CASSLAMAGANVLTF TGCGCCAGCAGCTTAGCGATGGCTGGGGCCAACGTCCTGACTTTC
TRBJ1-6 13 TRBD1 TRBV12-3/TRBV12-4 . CASSWDRGSPLHF TGTGCCAGCAGTTGGGACAGGGGATCACCCCTCCACTTT
TRBJ2-1 13 . TRBV2 . CASKGRVYNEQFF TGTGCCAGCAAGGGGCGGGTCTACAATGAGCAGTTCTTC
TRBJ2-5 16 TRBD1 TRBV19 . CASSMVGQGARETQYF TGTGCCAGTAGTATGGTGGGACAGGGGGCCCGGGAGACCCAGTACTTC
TRBJ1-5 15 . TRBV19 . CASSIRPRGNQPQHF TGTGCCAGTAGTATAAGACCCAGGGGCAATCAGCCCCAGCATTTT
TRBJ1-1 16 . TRBV10-1 . CASSDPAGALNTEAFF TGCGCCAGCAGTGACCCGGCAGGGGCCCTGAACACTGAAGCTTTCTTT
TRBJ2-4 14 . TRBV14 . CASSQGQLENIQYF TGTGCCAGCAGCCAAGGACAGTTAGAAAACATTCAGTACTTC
TRBJ2-7 14 TRBD1 TRBV5-1 . CASSSGQGLKEQYF TGCGCCAGCAGCTCCGGACAGGGTCTAAAGGAGCAGTACTTC
TRBJ2-7 13 . TRBV5-6 . CASSFLEGDEQYF TGTGCCAGCAGCTTTCTCGAGGGGGACGAGCAGTACTTC
TRBJ2-7 15 TRBD2 TRBV27 . CASSAIAGAEVEQYF TGTGCCAGCAGTGCCATAGCGGGAGCGGAGGTCGAGCAGTACTTC
TRBJ1-2 12 . TRBV6-5 . CASWGRSYGYTF TGTGCCAGCTGGGGACGGTCCTATGGCTACACCTTC
TRBJ2-1 17 TRBD2 TRBV5-1 . CASSLAFLGLASNEQFF TGCGCCAGCAGCTTGGCCTTCTTGGGACTAGCCTCCAATGAGCAGTTCTTC
TRBJ2-2 14 . TRBV30 . CAWTAGRRTGELFF TGTGCCTGGACCGCCGGCCGTAGGACCGGGGAGCTGTTTTTT
TRBJ1-1 13 . TRBV6-6 . CASSPPAPREAFF TGTGCCAGCAGCCCGCCGGCCCCACGAGAAGCTTTCTTT
TRBJ2-7 15 TRBD1 TRBV7-8 . CASSSSQGAGYEQYF TGTGCCAGCAGCTCGTCGCAGGGGGCAGGCTACGAGCAGTACTTC
TRBJ1-2 15 TRBD1 TRBV7-2 few CASSPGTGPRYGYTF TGTGCCAGCAGCCCCGGGACAGGGCCGCGCTATGGCTACACCTTC
TRBJ2-1 12 . TRBV28 . CASVFDPGQGFF TGTGCCAGCGTATTCGATCCGGGTCAGGGGTTCTTC
TRBJ1-6 17 TRBD1 TRBV18 . CASSQQGVRSYNSPLHF TGTGCCAGCTCCCAACAGGGGGTGCGCTCCTATAATTCACCCCTCCACTTT
TRBJ2-7 13 . TRBV29-1 . CSASKSSSYEQYF TGCAGCGCCTCGAAGTCCAGCTCCTACGAGCAGTACTTC
TRBJ1-1 13 . TRBV27 . CASSWTEATEAFF TGTGCCAGCAGTTGGACTGAAGCCACTGAAGCTTTCTTT
TRBJ1-4 14 . TRBV19 . CASSLRDTHEKLFF TGTGCCAGTAGTCTCCGGGACACCCACGAAAAACTGTTTTTT
TRBJ2-7 13 . TRBV6-5 . CASNKGRAYEQYF TGTGCCAGCAATAAGGGCAGAGCCTACGAGCAGTACTTC
TRBJ2-7 15 TRBD1 TRBV2 once CASSVGTGGSYEQYF TGTGCCAGCAGTGTCGGGACAGGGGGGTCCTACGAGCAGTACTTC
TRBJ2-1 14 . TRBV11-2 once CASSLGQVNNEQFF TGTGCCAGCAGCTTAGGACAGGTAAACAATGAGCAGTTCTTC
TRBJ1-5 13 . TRBV6-5 . CASSLDGNQPQHF TGTGCCAGCAGTTTAGATGGCAATCAGCCCCAGCATTTT
TRBJ2-7 11 . TRBV10-3 . CANSAGLEQYF TGTGCCAACTCCGCTGGCCTGGAGCAGTACTTC
TRBJ2-1 16 . TRBV6-5 . CASSYWRGISYNEQFF TGTGCCAGCAGTTACTGGAGAGGGATCTCCTACAATGAGCAGTTCTTC
TRBJ2-5 16 TRBD2 TRBV6-1 . CASSDFRDYGGGTQYF TGTGCCAGCAGTGATTTTAGGGACTACGGCGGGGGGACCCAGTACTTC
TRBJ1-3 16 . TRBV30 . CAWSGGQPTLGNTIYF TGTGCCTGGAGTGGGGGCCAGCCTACCCTAGGGAACACCATATATTTT